The 4 T cell receptor beta chains below come from one sample, sequenced in a study of blood T cell repertoires in COVID-19. The repertoire was sequenced with immunoSEQ multiplex PCR; TCRdb's copy has only in-frame clones and lacks some. Here the sample spans over 200,000 clones, roughly 92% being singletons. Material: peripheral blood. Receptor source: a man in his sixties with COVID-19, enrolled during active disease.

The chain has TRBV27 and TRBJ1-2; 8 bases fit TRBD1. CDR3 length equals 15 residues. With V trimmed by 5 bases and J by 2 bases, 7 bases remained unmatched. Germline loops: CDR1 MNHEY, CDR2 SMNVEV (reference sequence). In DNA, the CDR3 is TGTGCCAGCAGTCAACTGGACAGGGTCAACTATGGCTACACCTTC. Its protein is CASSQLDRVNYGYTF.

CDR3 amino acids: CASSFLPGAARNTEAFF. CDR3 sequence (DNA): TGCGCCAGCAGCTTCCTTCCAGGGGCAGCGAGGAACACTGAAGCTTTCTTT. This sequence joins TRBV5-1 and TRBJ1-1; D might be TRBD1 (6 bases). The germline CDR1 and CDR2 sequences are SGHRS and YFSETQ. There are 17 residues in the CDR3. Trimming cost V 2 bases and J 1 base, with 18 bases left between them. Drawing the rest from reference TRBV5-1 and TRBJ1-1, the complete variable domain is KAGVTQTPRYLIKTRGQQVTLSCSPISGHRSVSWYQQTPGQGLQFLFEYFSETQRNKGNFPGRFSGRQFSNSRSEMNVSTLELGDSALYLCASSFLPGAARNTEAFFGQGTRLTVV.

This clone was detected a few times. DNA for the CDR3: TGTGCTAGTGGTTTGCCCTCGGGGTTGGGGAATGAGCAGTTCTTC. This translates into CASGLPSGLGNEQFF. The V and J genes are TRBV12-5 and TRBJ2-1, with D possibly TRBD2 on 5 matching bases. Germline V gene sequence: CDR1 LGHNT, CDR2 FRNRAP. The ends were cut back, 2 bases at V and 7 bases at J, with 15 bases in the middle. This CDR3 is built from 15 residues. The variable domain in full, with the rest retrieved from reference TRBV12-5 and TRBJ2-1, is DARVTQTPRHKVTEMGQEVTMRCQPILGHNTVFWYRQTMMQGLELLAYFRNRAPLDDSGMPKDRFSAEMPDATLATLKIQPSEPRDSAVYFCASGLPSGLGNEQFFGPGTRLTVL.

This sequence joins TRBV7-2 and TRBJ2-7; TRBD1 might be the D (5 bases). Germline-derived CDR1 and CDR2 are SGHTA and FQGNSA. The CDR3 has 12 residues. The germline V and J ends were trimmed by 0 bases and 7 bases, with 7 bases remaining between them. The CDR3 nucleotides read TGTGCCAGCAGCTTAGCCAGGGTTGAGCAGTACTTC. It yields the protein CASSLARVEQYF.